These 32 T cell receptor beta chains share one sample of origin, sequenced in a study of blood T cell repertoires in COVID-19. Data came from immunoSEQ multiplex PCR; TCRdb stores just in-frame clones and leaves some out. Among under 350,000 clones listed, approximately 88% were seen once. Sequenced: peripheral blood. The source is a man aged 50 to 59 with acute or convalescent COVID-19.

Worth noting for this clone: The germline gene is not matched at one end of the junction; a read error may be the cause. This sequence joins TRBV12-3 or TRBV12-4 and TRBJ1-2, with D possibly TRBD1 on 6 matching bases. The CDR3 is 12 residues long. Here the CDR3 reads CASSLIRGPPVF. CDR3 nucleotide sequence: TGTGCCAGCAGTTTAATCAGGGGACCCCCTGTGTTC.

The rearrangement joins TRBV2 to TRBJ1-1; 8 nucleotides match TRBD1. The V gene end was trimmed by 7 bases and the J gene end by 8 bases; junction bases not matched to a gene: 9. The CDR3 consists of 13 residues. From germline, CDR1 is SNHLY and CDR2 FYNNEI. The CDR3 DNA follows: TGTGCCAGCACTAGGGACAGGCCGCAGGAAGCTTTCTTT. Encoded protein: CASTRDRPQEAFF.

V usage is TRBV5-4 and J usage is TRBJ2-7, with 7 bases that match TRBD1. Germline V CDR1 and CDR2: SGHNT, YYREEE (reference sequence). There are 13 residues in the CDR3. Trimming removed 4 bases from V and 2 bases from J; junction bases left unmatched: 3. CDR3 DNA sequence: TGTGCCAGCAGCCGGGACAGTCCCTACGAGCAGTACTTC. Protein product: CASSRDSPYEQYF.

As DNA, the CDR3 is TGTGCCAGCAGTTCCCCAGGGGGCGGGTATGAAAAACTGTTTTTT. As protein: CASSSPGGGYEKLFF. The chain is built from TRBV27 and TRBJ1-4; TRBD1 aligns across 8 bases. The V and J ends lost 4 bases and 6 bases, in that order; junction bases with no gene match: 7. Germline lookup yields CDR1 MNHEY and CDR2 SMNVEV (reference sequence). The CDR3 length is 15 residues.

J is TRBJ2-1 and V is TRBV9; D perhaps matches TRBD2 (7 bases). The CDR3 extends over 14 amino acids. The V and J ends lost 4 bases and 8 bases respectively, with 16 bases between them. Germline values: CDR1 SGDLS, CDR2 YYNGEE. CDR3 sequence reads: CASSNNQGRDEQFF. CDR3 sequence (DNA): TGTGCCAGCAGCAACAACCAGGGGAGGGATGAGCAGTTCTTC.

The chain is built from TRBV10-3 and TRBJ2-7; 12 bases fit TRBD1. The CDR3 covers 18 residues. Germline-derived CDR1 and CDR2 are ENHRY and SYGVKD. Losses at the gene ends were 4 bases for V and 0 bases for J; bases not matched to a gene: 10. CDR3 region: CAISGDRGRGQSSYEQYF. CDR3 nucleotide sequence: TGTGCCATCAGTGGGGACAGGGGGCGAGGGCAAAGCTCCTACGAGCAGTACTTC.

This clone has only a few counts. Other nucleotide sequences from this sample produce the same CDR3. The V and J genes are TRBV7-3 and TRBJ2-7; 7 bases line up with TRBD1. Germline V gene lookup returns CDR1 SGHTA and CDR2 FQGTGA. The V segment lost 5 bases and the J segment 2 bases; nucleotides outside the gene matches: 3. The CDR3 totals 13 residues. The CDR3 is CASSLGQPYEQYF. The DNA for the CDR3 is TGTGCCAGCAGCCTGGGACAGCCCTACGAGCAGTACTTC.

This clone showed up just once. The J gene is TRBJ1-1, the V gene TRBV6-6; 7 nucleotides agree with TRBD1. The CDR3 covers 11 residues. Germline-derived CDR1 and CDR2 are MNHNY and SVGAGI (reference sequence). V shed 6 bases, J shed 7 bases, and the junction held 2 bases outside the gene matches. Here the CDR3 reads CASSWTGEAFF. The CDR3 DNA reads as TGTGCCAGCAGCTGGACAGGTGAAGCTTTCTTT.

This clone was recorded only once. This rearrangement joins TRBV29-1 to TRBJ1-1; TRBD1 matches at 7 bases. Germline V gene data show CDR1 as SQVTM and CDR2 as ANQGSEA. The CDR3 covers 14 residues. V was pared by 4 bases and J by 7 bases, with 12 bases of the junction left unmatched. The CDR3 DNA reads TGCAGCGTTGGACAGGGCCCCCGGCGGAGTGAAGCTTTCTTT. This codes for CSVGQGPRRSEAFF.

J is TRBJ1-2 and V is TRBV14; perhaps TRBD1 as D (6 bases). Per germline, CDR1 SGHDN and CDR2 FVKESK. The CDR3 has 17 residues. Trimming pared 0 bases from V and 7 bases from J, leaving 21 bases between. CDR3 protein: CASSQDPPDRPGSGYTF. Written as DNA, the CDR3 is TGTGCCAGCAGCCAAGACCCGCCCGACAGGCCGGGGAGTGGCTACACCTTC.

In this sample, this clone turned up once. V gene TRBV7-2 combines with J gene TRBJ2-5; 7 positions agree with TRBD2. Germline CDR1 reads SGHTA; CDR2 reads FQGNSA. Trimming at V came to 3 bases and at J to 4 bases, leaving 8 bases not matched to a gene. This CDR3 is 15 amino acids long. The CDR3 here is CASSLVSGGRETQYF. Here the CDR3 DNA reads TGTGCCAGCAGCTTGGTTTCGGGGGGTAGAGAGACCCAGTACTTC.

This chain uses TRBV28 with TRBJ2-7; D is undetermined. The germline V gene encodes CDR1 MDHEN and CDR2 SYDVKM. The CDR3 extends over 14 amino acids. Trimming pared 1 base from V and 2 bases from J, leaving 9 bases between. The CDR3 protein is CASSLLGQTYEQYF. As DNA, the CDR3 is TGTGCCAGCAGTTTATTGGGCCAGACCTACGAGCAGTACTTC.

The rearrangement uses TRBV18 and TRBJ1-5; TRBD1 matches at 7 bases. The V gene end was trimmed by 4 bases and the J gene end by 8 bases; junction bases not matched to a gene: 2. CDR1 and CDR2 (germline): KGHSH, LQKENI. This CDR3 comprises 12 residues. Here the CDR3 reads CASSRQGEPQHF. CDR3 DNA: TGTGCCAGCTCACGACAGGGCGAGCCCCAGCATTTT.

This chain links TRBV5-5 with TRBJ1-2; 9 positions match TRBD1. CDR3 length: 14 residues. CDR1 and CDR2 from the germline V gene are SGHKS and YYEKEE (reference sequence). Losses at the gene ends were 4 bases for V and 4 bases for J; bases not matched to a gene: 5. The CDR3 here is CASSEGTGTYGYTF. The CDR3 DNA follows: TGTGCCAGCAGCGAGGGGACAGGGACCTATGGCTACACCTTC.

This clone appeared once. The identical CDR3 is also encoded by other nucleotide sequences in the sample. CDR3 sequence: CASSWGLKETQYF. CDR3 bases: TGTGCCAGCAGCTGGGGGCTGAAAGAGACCCAGTACTTC. J is TRBJ2-5 and V is TRBV7-9; D is possibly TRBD1 (6 bases). CDR1 SEHNR and CDR2 FQNEAQ come from the germline V gene (reference sequence). CDR3 size: 13 residues. V gave up 4 bases and J gave up 3 bases, with 9 bases separating them.

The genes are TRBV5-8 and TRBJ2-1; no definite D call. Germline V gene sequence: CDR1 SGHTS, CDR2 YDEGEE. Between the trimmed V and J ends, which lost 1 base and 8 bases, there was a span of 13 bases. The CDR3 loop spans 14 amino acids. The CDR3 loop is CASSLSPLSDEQFF. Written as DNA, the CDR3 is TGTGCCAGCAGCTTGTCCCCCCTGAGCGATGAGCAGTTCTTC.

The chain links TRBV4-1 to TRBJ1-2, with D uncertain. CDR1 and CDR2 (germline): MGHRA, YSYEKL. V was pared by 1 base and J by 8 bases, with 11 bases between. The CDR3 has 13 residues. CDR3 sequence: CASSQAWAEGYTF. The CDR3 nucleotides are TGCGCCAGCAGCCAAGCGTGGGCAGAGGGCTACACCTTC.

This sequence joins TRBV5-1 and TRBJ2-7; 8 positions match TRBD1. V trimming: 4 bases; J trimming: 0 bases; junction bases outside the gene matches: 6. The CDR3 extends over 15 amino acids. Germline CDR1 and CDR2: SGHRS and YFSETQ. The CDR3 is CASSGRQGSSYEQYF. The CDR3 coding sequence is TGCGCCAGCAGCGGGAGACAGGGGAGCTCCTACGAGCAGTACTTC.

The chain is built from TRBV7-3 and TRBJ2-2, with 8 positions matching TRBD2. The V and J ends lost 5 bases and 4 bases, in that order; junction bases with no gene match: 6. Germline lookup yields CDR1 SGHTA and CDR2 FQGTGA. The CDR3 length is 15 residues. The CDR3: CASSTSGTSTGELFF. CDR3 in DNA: TGTGCCAGCAGCACCTCCGGGACTAGCACCGGGGAGCTGTTTTTT.

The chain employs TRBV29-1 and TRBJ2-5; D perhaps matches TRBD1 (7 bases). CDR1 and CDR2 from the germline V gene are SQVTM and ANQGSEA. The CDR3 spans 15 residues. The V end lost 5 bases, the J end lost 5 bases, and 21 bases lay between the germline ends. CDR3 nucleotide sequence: TGCAGCGTTACCAGGGGGACTCTAAAGGACGAGACCCAGTACTTC. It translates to CSVTRGTLKDETQYF.

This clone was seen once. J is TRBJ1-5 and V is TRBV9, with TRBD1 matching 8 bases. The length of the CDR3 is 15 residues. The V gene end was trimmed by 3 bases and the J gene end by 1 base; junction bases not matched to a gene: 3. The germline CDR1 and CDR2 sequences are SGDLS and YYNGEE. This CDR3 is CASSAQGASNQPQHF. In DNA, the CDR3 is TGTGCCAGCAGCGCGCAGGGGGCCAGCAATCAGCCCCAGCATTTT. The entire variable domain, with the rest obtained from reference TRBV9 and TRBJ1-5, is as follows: DSGVTQTPKHLITATGQRVTLRCSPRSGDLSVYWYQQSLDQGLQFLIQYYNGEERAKGNILERFSAQQFPDLHSELNLSSLELGDSALYFCASSAQGASNQPQHFGDGTRLSIL.

The DNA for the CDR3 is TGTGCCAGCAGCTCGACAGGGTGGGGGATGAACACTGAAGCTTTCTTT. It is translated as CASSSTGWGMNTEAFF. The chain couples TRBV11-1 to TRBJ1-1, with TRBD1 matching 7 bases. Germline CDR1 and CDR2: SGHAT and FQDESV (reference sequence). Losses at the gene ends were 4 bases for V and 0 bases for J; bases not matched to a gene: 8. This CDR3 has 16 amino acids.

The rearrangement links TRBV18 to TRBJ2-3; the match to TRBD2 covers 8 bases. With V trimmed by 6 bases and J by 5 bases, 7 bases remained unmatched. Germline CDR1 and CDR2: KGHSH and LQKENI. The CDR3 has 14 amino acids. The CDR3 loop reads CASSGGGGRDTQYF. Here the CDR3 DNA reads TGTGCCAGCTCCGGGGGGGGCGGACGAGATACGCAGTATTTT. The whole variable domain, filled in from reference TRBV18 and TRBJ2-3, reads NAGVMQNPRHLVRRRGQEARLRCSPMKGHSHVYWYRQLPEEGLKFMVYLQKENIIDESGMPKERFSAEFPKEGPSILRIQQVVRGDSAAYFCASSGGGGRDTQYFGPGTRLTVL.

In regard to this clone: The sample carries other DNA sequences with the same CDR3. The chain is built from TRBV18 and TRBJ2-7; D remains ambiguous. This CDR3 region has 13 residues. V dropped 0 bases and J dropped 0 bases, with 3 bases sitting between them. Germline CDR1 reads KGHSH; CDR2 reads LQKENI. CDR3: CASSPPSSYEQYF. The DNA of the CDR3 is TGTGCCAGCTCACCACCGAGCTCCTACGAGCAGTACTTC.

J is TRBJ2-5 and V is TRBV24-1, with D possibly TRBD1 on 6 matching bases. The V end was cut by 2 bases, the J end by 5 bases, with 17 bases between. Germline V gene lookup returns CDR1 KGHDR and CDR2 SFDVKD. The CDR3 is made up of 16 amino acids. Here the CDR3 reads CATSDSVPGHKETQYF. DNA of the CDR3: TGTGCCACCAGTGATTCAGTCCCGGGACATAAGGAGACCCAGTACTTC.

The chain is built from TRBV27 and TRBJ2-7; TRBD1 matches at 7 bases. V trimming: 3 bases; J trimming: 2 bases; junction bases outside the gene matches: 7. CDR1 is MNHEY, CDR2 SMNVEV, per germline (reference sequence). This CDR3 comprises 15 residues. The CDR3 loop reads CASSFFGTATYEQYF. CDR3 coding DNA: TGTGCCAGCAGTTTTTTCGGGACAGCCACCTACGAGCAGTACTTC.

The CDR3 sequence is CASSPRTGDSNTEAFF. The CDR3 DNA follows: TGTGCCAGCTCACCAAGGACAGGGGACAGTAACACTGAAGCTTTCTTT. The chain links TRBV18 to TRBJ1-1; 9 bases are shared with TRBD1. Trimming at V came to 2 bases and at J to 2 bases, leaving 6 bases not matched to a gene. The CDR3 length is 16 residues. CDR1 KGHSH and CDR2 LQKENI come from the germline V gene.

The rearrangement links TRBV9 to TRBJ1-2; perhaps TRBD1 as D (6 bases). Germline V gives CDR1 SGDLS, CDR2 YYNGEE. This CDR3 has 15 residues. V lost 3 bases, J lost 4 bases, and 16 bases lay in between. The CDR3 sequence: CASSGPTGLVYGYTF. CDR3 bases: TGTGCCAGCAGCGGACCGACAGGCTTGGTCTATGGCTACACCTTC.

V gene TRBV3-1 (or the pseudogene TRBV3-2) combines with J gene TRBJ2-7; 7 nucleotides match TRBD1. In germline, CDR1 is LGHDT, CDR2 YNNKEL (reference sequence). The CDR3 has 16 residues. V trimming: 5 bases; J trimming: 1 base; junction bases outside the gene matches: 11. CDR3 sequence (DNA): TGTGCCAGCAGCGTGGGACAGCGACGAGCGTCCTACGAGCAGTACTTC. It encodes CASSVGQRRASYEQYF.

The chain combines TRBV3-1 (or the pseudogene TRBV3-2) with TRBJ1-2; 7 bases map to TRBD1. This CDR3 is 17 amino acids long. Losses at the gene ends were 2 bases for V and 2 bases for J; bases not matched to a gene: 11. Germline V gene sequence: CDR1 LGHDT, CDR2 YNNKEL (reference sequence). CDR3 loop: CASSQSFGTDKNYGYTF. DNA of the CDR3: TGTGCCAGCAGCCAAAGTTTTGGGACAGACAAGAACTATGGCTACACCTTC.

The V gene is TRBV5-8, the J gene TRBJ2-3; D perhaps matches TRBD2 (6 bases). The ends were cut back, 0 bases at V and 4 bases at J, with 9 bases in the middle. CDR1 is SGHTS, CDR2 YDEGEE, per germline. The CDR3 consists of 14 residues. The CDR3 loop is CASSLGGTSDTQYF. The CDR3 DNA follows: TGTGCCAGCAGCTTGGGCGGGACCTCAGATACGCAGTATTTT. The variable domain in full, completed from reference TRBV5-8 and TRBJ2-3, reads EAGVTQSPTHLIKTRGQQATLRCSPISGHTSVYWYQQALGLGLQFLLWYDEGEERNRGNFPPRFSGRQFPNYSSELNVNALELEDSALYLCASSLGGTSDTQYFGPGTRLTVL.

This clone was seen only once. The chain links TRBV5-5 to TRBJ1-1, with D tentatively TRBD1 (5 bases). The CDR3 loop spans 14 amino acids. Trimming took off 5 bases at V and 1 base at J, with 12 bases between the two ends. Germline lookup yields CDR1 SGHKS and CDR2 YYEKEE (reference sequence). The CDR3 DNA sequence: TGTGCCAGCAGGTGGGGGGAGGAGAACACTGAAGCTTTCTTT. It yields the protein CASRWGEENTEAFF.